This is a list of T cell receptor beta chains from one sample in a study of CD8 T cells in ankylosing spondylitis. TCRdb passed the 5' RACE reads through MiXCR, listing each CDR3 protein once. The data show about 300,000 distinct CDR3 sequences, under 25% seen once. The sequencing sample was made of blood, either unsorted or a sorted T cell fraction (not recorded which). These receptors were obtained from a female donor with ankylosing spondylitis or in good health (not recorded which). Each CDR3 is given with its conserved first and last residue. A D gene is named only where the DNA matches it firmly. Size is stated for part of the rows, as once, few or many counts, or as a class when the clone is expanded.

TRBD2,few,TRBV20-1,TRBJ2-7,TGCAGTGCTAGTTCTAGCGGGAGGGCCCTCTACGAGCAGTACTTC,CSASSSGRALYEQYF
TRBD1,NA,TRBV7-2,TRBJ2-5,TGTGCCAGCAGCTTAGACGGGACAGGTCTAGGGGAGACCCAGTACTTC,CASSLDGTGLGETQYF
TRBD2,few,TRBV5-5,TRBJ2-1,TGTGCCAGCATCCTCGGGGGGAGCTCCTACAATGAGCAGTTCTTC,CASILGGSSYNEQFF
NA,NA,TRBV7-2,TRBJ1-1,TGTGCCAGCAGCTTAGACCCGACAGGAATTGGGTCTGAAGCTTTCTTT,CASSLDPTGIGSEAFF
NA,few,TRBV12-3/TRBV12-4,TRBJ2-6,TGTGCCAGCAGTTTGATGTCTGGGGCCAACGTCCTGACTTTC,CASSLMSGANVLTF
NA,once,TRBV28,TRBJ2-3,TGTGCCAGCAGTTCTCCGGGCGTGACAGATACGCAGTATTTT,CASSSPGVTDTQYF
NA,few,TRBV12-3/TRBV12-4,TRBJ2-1,TGTGCCAGCAGTCCCCAGGGGGGAGCGGCCAATGAGCAGTTCTTC,CASSPQGGAANEQFF
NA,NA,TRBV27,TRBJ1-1,TGTGCCAGCAGGCGGACGGGTTTCACTGAAGCTTTCTTT,CASRRTGFTEAFF
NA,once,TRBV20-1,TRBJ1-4,TGCAGTGTCAGGGGAATAAATGAAAAACTGTTTTTT,CSVRGINEKLFF
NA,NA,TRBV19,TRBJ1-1,TGTGCCAGTAGTATTGGGGGGGCCACTGAAGCTTTCTTT,CASSIGGATEAFF
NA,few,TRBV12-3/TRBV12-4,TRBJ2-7,TGTGCCAGCAGGGTCGCGGGAAATTACTACGAGCAGTACTTC,CASRVAGNYYEQYF
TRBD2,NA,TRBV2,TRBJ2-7,TGTGCCAGCATCGGGAGGGATTCTTCCTACGAGCAGTACTTC,CASIGRDSSYEQYF
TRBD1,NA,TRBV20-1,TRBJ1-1,TGCAGTGCTAGTTACGGGACAGGGAGCATGAACACTGAAGCTTTCTTT,CSASYGTGSMNTEAFF
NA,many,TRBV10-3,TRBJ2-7,TGTGCCATCAGTGAATGGTCCTACGAGCAGTACTTC,CAISEWSYEQYF
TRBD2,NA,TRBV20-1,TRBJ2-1,TGCAGTGTAGGGCTAGCGGGCGTAACAAACCTCAATGAGCAGTTCTTC,CSVGLAGVTNLNEQFF
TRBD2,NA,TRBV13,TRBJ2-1,TGTGCCAGCAGCTCCGTAAGCGGGAGTTATTCCTACAATGAGCAGTTCTTC,CASSSVSGSYSYNEQFF
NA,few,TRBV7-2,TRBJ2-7,TGTGCCAGCAGCTTAGATTGGCTACTTTCCTACGAGCAGTACTTC,CASSLDWLLSYEQYF
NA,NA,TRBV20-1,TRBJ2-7,TGCAGTGGAGGGACTGGCCTCTACGAGCAGTACTTC,CSGGTGLYEQYF
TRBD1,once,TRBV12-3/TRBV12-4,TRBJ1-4,TGTGCCAGCACCTCAGGGGGACAGGGGCATGAAAAACTGTTTTTT,CASTSGGQGHEKLFF
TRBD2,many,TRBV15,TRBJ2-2,TGTGCCACCAGCAGACTCCGGGAGGGACGGGGCGGGGAGCTGTTTTTT,CATSRLREGRGGELFF
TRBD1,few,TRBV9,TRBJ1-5,TGTGCCAGCAGCCCACAGCCAGGGGGAGGTCAGCCCCAGCATTTT,CASSPQPGGGQPQHF
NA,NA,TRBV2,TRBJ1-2,TGTGCCAGCAGTGACGCCCGGGACTATGGCTACACCTTC,CASSDARDYGYTF
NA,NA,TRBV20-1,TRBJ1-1,TGCAGTGCCACCTTATCTTCTCCCTGGGTTATTGGCGCTGAAGCTTTCTTT,CSATLSSPWVIGAEAFF
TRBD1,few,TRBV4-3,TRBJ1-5,TGCGCCAGCAGCCAAGATGACAGGGAGGATCAGCCCCAGCATTTT,CASSQDDREDQPQHF
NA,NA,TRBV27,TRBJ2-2,TGTGCCAGCAGTTTATCAACTGGGCGGTACACCGGGGAGCTGTTTTTT,CASSLSTGRYTGELFF
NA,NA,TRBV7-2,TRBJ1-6,TGTGCCAGCAGCTTAGCGGCGGGGCGAGGTTCACCCCTCCACTTT,CASSLAAGRGSPLHF
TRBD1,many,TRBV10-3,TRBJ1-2,TGTGCCATCAGTGCCGGGACAGGTGGCGGCTACACCTTC,CAISAGTGGGYTF
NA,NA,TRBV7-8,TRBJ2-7,TGTGCCAGCAGCCCGGGTCCGACAGCCTTCAAGCAGTACTTC,CASSPGPTAFKQYF
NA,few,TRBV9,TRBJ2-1,TGTGCCAGCAGCGTAGTGGGGAATTACAATGAGCAGTTCTTC,CASSVVGNYNEQFF
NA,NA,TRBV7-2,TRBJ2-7,TGTGCCAGCAGCTTAGTAGGCGCGGTCTACGAGCAGTACTTC,CASSLVGAVYEQYF
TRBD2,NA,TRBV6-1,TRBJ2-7,TGTGCCAGCAGTGTAGGATCGGGACTAGCGGAGAGCTCCTACGAGCAGTACTTC,CASSVGSGLAESSYEQYF
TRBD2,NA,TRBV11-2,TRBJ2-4,TGTGCCAGCAGCTTACCTAGCGGGAACATTCAGTACTTC,CASSLPSGNIQYF
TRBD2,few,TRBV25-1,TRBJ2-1,TGTGCCACATTAGGACTAGCAGGAACCAATGAGCAGTTCTTC,CATLGLAGTNEQFF
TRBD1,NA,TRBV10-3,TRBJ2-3,TGTGCCATCAGGGGGACAGAGGTCACAGATACGCAGTATTTT,CAIRGTEVTDTQYF
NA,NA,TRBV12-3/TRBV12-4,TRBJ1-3,TGTGCCAGCAGAGGGCGGAACACCATATATTTT,CASRGRNTIYF
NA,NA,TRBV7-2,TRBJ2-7,TGTGCCAGCAGCTTTACGACTATCCCCCTCTACGAGCAGTACTTC,CASSFTTIPLYEQYF
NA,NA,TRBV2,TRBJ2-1,TGTGCCAGCACTGAGGGGTACAATGAGCAGTTCTTC,CASTEGYNEQFF